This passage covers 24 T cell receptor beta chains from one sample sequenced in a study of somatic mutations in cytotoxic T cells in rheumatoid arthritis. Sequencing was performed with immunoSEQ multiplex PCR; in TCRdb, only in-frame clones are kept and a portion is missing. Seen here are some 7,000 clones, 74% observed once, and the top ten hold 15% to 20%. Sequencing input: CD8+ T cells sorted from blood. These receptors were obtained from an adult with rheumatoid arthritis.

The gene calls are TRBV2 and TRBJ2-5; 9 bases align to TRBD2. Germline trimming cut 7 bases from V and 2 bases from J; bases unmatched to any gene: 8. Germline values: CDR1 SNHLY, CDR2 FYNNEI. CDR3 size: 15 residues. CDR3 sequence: CASNAGTSYQETQYF. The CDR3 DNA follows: TGTGCCAGCAATGCCGGGACTAGCTATCAAGAGACCCAGTACTTC.

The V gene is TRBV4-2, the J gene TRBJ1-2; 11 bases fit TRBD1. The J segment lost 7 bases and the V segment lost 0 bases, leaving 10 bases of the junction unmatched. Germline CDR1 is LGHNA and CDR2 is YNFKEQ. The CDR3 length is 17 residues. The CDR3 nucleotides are TGTGCCAGCAGCCAAGAGGGGGAAGGACAGGGGGCAGGTGGCTACACCTTC. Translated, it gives CASSQEGEGQGAGGYTF.

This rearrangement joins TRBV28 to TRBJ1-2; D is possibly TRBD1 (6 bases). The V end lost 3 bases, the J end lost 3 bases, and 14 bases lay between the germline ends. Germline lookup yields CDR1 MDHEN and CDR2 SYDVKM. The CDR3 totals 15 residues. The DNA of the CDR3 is TGTGCCAGCAGTTTTCAGGGGATGGGCTACTATGGCTACACCTTC. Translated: CASSFQGMGYYGYTF.

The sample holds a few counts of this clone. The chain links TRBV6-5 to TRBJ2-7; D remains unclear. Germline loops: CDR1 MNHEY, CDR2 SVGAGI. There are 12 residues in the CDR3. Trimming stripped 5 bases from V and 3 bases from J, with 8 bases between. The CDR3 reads CASSGRDYEQYF. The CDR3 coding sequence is TGTGCCAGCAGTGGCCGAGACTACGAGCAGTACTTC.

The CDR3 is CASSPRTGGDSSYEQYF. CDR3 in DNA: TGTGCCAGCAGCCCCCGGACAGGGGGAGACAGCTCCTACGAGCAGTACTTC. The chain recombines TRBV7-9 with TRBJ2-7; 10 bases line up with TRBD1. J was trimmed by 0 bases and V by 5 bases; bases with no gene match: 10. In germline, CDR1 is SEHNR, CDR2 FQNEAQ (reference sequence). CDR3 length equals 17 residues.

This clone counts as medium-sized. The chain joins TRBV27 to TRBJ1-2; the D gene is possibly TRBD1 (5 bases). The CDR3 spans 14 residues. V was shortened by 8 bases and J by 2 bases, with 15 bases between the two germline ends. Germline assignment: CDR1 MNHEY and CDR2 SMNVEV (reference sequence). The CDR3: CASREIQENYGYTF. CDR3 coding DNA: TGTGCCAGCCGAGAAATACAGGAGAACTATGGCTACACCTTC.

CDR3 sequence: CASSSRGFLEYEQYF. The DNA of the CDR3 is TGTGCCAGCAGCTCTAGGGGGTTCTTGGAATACGAGCAGTACTTC. This chain connects TRBV7-8 to TRBJ2-7, with D perhaps TRBD1 (6 bases). CDR1 SGHVS and CDR2 FQNEAQ come from the germline V gene. The CDR3 length is 15 residues. V was cut by 4 bases and J by 4 bases, with 17 bases left in between.

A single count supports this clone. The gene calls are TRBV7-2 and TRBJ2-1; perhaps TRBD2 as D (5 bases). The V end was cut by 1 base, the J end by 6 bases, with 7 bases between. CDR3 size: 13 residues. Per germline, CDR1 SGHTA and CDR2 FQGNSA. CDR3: CASSLGGINEQFF. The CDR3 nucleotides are TGTGCCAGCAGCTTAGGAGGGATCAATGAGCAGTTCTTC.

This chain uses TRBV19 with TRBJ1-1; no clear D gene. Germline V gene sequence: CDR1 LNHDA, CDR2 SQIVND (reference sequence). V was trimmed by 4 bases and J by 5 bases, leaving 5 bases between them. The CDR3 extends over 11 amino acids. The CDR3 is CASSKFTEAFF. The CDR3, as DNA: TGTGCCAGTAGTAAGTTTACTGAAGCTTTCTTT.

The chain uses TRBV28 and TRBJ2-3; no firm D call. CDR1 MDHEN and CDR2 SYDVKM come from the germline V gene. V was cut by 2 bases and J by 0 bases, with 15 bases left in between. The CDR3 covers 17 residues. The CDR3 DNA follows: TGTGCCAGCAGTTTAGAATGGCTGGGCCGAAGCACAGATACGCAGTATTTT. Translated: CASSLEWLGRSTDTQYF.

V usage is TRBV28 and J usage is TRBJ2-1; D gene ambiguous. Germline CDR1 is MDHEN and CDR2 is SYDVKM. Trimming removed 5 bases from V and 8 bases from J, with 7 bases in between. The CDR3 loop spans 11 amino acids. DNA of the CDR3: TGTGCCAGCAGTCGGGTGGATGAGCAGTTCTTC. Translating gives CASSRVDEQFF.

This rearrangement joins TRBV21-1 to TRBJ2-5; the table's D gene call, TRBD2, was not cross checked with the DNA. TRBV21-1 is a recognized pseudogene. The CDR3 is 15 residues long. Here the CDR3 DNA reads TGTGCCAGCAGCTCTCAACCTAGAGCGGGGGAGACCCAGTACTTC. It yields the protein CASSSQPRAGETQYF.

The CDR3 here is CASSDGSLGMRTDTQYF. The DNA for the CDR3 is TGTGCCAGCAGTGATGGATCCCTGGGTATGCGCACAGATACGCAGTATTTT. The V gene is TRBV2, the J gene TRBJ2-3; D is undetermined. The CDR3 covers 17 residues. Trimming removed 3 bases at V and 1 base at J, with 17 bases between. In germline, CDR1 is SNHLY, CDR2 FYNNEI.

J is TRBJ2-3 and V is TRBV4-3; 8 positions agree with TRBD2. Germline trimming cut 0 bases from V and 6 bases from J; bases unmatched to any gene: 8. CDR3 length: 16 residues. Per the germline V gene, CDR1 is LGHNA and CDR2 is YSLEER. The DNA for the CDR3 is TGCGCCAGCAGCCAAGATTGGCGGGGGGTATTCGATACGCAGTATTTT. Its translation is CASSQDWRGVFDTQYF.

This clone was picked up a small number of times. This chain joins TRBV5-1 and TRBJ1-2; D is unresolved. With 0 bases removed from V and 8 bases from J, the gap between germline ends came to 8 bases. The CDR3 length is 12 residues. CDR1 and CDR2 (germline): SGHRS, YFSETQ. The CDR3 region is CASSLGERGYTF. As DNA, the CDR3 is TGCGCCAGCAGCTTGGGGGAACGGGGCTACACCTTC.

DNA for the CDR3: TGTGCCAGCAGGGGGGCGCGTGGGCTTTCCCTTCTGTACTTC. This encodes CASRGARGLSLLYF. The rearrangement joins TRBV6-5 to TRBJ2-5; perhaps TRBD1 as D (6 bases). This CDR3 is built from 14 residues. Trimming removed 6 bases at V and 13 bases at J, with 24 bases between. Germline values: CDR1 MNHEY, CDR2 SVGAGI.

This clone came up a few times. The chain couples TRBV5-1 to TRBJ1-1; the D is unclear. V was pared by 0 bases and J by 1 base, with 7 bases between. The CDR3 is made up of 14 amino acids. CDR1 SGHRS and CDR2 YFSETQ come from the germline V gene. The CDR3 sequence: CASSLGFQNTEAFF. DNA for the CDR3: TGCGCCAGCAGCTTGGGCTTCCAGAACACTGAAGCTTTCTTT.

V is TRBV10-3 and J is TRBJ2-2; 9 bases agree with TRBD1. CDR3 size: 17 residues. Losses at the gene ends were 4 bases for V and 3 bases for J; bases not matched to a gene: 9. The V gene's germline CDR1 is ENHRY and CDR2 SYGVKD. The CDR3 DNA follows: TGTGCCATCAGTGGATGGAGGGACAGGGCGGACACCGGGGAGCTGTTTTTT. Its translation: CAISGWRDRADTGELFF.

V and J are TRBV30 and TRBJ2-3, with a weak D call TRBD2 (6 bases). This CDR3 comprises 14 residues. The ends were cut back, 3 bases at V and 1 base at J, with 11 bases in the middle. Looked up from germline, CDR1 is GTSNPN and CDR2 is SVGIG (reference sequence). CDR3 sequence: CAWRGGMGTDTQYF. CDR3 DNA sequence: TGTGCCTGGAGAGGAGGGATGGGCACAGATACGCAGTATTTT.

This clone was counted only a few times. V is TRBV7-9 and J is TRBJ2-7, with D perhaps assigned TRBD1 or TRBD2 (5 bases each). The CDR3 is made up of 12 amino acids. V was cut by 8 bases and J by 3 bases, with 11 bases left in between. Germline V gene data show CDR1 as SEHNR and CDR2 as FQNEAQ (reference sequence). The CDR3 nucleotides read TGTGCCAGCTCCGGGACGGACTACGAGCAGTACTTC. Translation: CASSGTDYEQYF.

CDR3 in amino acids: CASSLVAGYNSPLHF. The CDR3, as DNA: TGTGCCAGCAGCTTAGTGGCAGGGTATAATTCACCCCTCCACTTT. The rearrangement links TRBV11-2 to TRBJ1-6; D might be TRBD1 (5 bases). The CDR3 has 15 amino acids. Trimming removed 1 base at V and 4 bases at J, with 8 bases between. The V gene's germline CDR1 is SGHAT and CDR2 FQNNGV.

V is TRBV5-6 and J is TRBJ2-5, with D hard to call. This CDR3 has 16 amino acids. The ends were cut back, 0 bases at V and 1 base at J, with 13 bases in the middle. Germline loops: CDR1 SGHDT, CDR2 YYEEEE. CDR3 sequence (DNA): TGTGCCAGCAGCTTGGACTCAGGCCACATCCAAGAGACCCAGTACTTC. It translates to CASSLDSGHIQETQYF.

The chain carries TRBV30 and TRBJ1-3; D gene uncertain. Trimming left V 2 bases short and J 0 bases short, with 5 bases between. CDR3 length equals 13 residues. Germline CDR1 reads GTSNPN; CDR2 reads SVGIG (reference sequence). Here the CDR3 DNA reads TGTGCCTGGAGTAGTTACTCTGGAAACACCATATATTTT. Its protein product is CAWSSYSGNTIYF.

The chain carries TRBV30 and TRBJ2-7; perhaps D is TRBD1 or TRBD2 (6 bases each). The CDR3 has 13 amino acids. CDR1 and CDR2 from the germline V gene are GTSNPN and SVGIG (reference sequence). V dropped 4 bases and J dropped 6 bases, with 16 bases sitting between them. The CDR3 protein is CAWTFGGHFEQYF. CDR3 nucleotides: TGTGCCTGGACTTTTGGGGGGCATTTCGAGCAGTACTTC. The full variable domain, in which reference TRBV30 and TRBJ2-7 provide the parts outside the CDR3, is SQTIHQWPATLVQPVGSPLSLECTVEGTSNPNLYWYRQAAGRGLQLLFYSVGIGQISSEVPQNLSASRPQDRQFILSSKKLLLSDSGFYLCAWTFGGHFEQYFGPGTRLTVT.